Following are 5 T cell receptor beta chains from one sample sequenced in a study of T cell changes during pregnancy in multiple sclerosis. Assay used: immunoSEQ multiplex PCR; TCRdb lists only in-frame clones, some missing. The sample carries 40,000 or so clones, about 91% recorded once. The sequences come from CD8+ T cells from peripheral blood mononuclear cells, collected after pregnancy. The receptors here all came from a female donor with multiple sclerosis, enrolled in a pregnancy study.

V usage is TRBV11-2 and J usage is TRBJ2-3; D not certain. From germline, CDR1 is SGHAT and CDR2 FQNNGV. V was trimmed by 4 bases and J by 5 bases, leaving 13 bases between them. CDR3 length: 14 amino acids. The CDR3 coding sequence is TGTGCCAGCAGCTCACTTATGATGCTAGATACGCAGTATTTT. Protein product: CASSSLMMLDTQYF.

The genes are TRBV6-5 and TRBJ2-1; weak D call: TRBD2 (6 bases). The CDR3 length is 14 residues. Germline V lookup: CDR1 MNHEY, CDR2 SVGAGI. The ends were cut back, 6 bases at V and 6 bases at J, with 15 bases in the middle. CDR3: CASRHPGAVNEQFF. The DNA for the CDR3 is TGTGCCAGCAGGCACCCGGGAGCTGTCAATGAGCAGTTCTTC.

The V gene is TRBV9, the J gene TRBJ1-1, with D maybe TRBD1 (6 bases). CDR1 and CDR2 from the germline V gene are SGDLS and YYNGEE. The CDR3 spans 14 residues. V was pared by 3 bases and J by 3 bases, with 12 bases between. CDR3 sequence (DNA): TGTGCCAGCAGCGAGGTGGACAGATACACTGAAGCTTTCTTT. Translated: CASSEVDRYTEAFF.

V gene TRBV29-1 combines with J gene TRBJ2-1; TRBD2 aligns across 10 bases. Germline V CDR1 and CDR2: SQVTM, ANQGSEA. The CDR3 runs to 14 residues. V trimming: 7 bases; J trimming: 4 bases; junction bases outside the gene matches: 7. In nucleotides, the CDR3 is TGCAGCGGAGGGCTAGCGGGAGTTTACAATGAGCAGTTCTTC. Its translation: CSGGLAGVYNEQFF.

The chain has TRBV29-1 and TRBJ1-2; TRBD1 matches 7 bases. From germline, CDR1 is SQVTM and CDR2 ANQGSEA. Trimming at V came to 5 bases and at J to 7 bases, leaving 10 bases not matched to a gene. This CDR3 has 13 amino acids. The CDR3 here is CSVWVQGEGGYTF. The DNA for the CDR3 is TGCAGCGTTTGGGTCCAGGGGGAAGGTGGCTACACCTTC.